This TCR beta chain was recovered during a study of beta chain features in type 1 diabetes. By way of CD45RO/CCR7/CD25/CD127/CD95/CD27, the CD4+ regulatory, stem cell-like memory, central memory and naive cells were sorted. This clone appeared a few times. What it recognizes is unknown. Points from the study as a whole: Amplification by PCR could prefer shorter templates, with the same effect in patients and controls. Compared to healthy donors, patients appeared to have naive, central memory and Treg TCRB repertoires that were more alike. Type 1 diabetes patients had moderately but significantly shorter TCRB CDR3s in all four CD4+ subsets.

Expressed TCRB transcripts were sequenced because the isolated RNA had all been reverse transcribed beforehand. Sequenced naive, central memory and regulatory T cell samples produced an average of roughly 3.9 million reads. Measured with immunoSEQ multiplex PCR; TCRdb has only the in-frame clones, and not every one. The sample has 120,000 or so clones; around a sixth are singletons. The CDR3 runs 15 residues. CDR1 is MNHNY, CDR2 SVGAGI, per germline (reference sequence). Trimming took 6 bases from V and 6 from J; bases not matched to a gene: 4. The chain uses TRBV6-6 and TRBJ2-1; 14 bases fit TRBD2. Sequenced material: central memory CD4+ T cells from blood. The source is a man aged 18 to 30 with type 1 diabetes. DNA of the CDR3: TGTGCCAGCAGCCGACTAGCGGGAGGGCCCAATGAGCAGTTCTTC. It specifies CASSRLAGGPNEQFF.